The 2 T cell receptor beta chains below all came from one sample that was sequenced in a study of blood T cell repertoires in COVID-19. TCRdb keeps only in-frame clones here, not all; method: immunoSEQ multiplex PCR. The data contain roughly 200,000 clones, around nine tenths of them seen just once; the ten biggest clones take up 5% to 8%. The sequencing input was peripheral blood. The receptors were gathered from a woman in her 40s who had recovered from COVID-19.

This clone was found once. V and J are TRBV7-3 and TRBJ2-7; TRBD1 matches at 11 bases. This CDR3 has 13 residues. The V gene end was trimmed by 4 bases and the J gene end by 6 bases; junction bases not matched to a gene: 2. CDR1 and CDR2 from the germline V gene are SGHTA and FQGTGA. This CDR3 reads CASSSGQGAEQYF. The CDR3, as DNA: TGTGCCAGCAGCTCCGGACAGGGGGCCGAGCAGTACTTC.

On this clone itself: The same CDR3 also results from other DNA sequences found in this sample. The rearrangement links TRBV9 to TRBJ2-3; 7 bases are a match to TRBD2. The CDR3 runs to 15 residues. V dropped 2 bases and J dropped 2; count of bases not matched to a gene: 5. Looked up from germline, CDR1 is SGDLS and CDR2 is YYNGEE. DNA of the CDR3: TGTGCCAGCAGCGTTGAGGGAGGGTTCACAGATACGCAGTATTTT. This sequence encodes CASSVEGGFTDTQYF.